These 31 T cell receptor beta chains were all obtained from the same sample, sequenced in a study of control samples from healthy donors and cancer patients (dated by TCRdb to about 2020). The library was produced with the immunoSEQ multiplex PCR assay. This is the immuneACCESS table as TCRdb keeps it, with only in-frame sequences that have V and J called. A part of the clones is gone; compared with another copy, unresolved V genes explain less than half, and the rest is unexplained. In this sample the table shows around 120,000 clones, over 90% of which occur a single time. Of the sample, roughly 2.5% is held by the ten largest clones. Input material: blood. Every receptor here comes from a man aged 25-45 years in good health.

The V gene is TRBV7-9, the J gene TRBJ1-3; D perhaps matches TRBD1 (5 bases). V was shortened by 2 bases and J by 0 bases, with 8 bases between the two germline ends. The germline V gene encodes CDR1 SEHNR and CDR2 FQNEAQ (reference sequence). This CDR3 has 15 amino acids. This chain's CDR3 is CASSLQGSSGNTIYF. The CDR3 DNA follows: TGTGCCAGCAGCTTACAGGGAAGCTCTGGAAACACCATATATTTT.

The V call is TRBV27, the J call TRBJ1-4; D unresolved. Germline CDR1 reads MNHEY; CDR2 reads SMNVEV (reference sequence). Trimming took off 1 base at V and 5 bases at J, with 8 bases between the two ends. There are 14 residues in the CDR3. The CDR3 DNA reads as TGTGCCAGCAGTTTATTTCGCCCGAATGAAAAACTGTTTTTT. Residues: CASSLFRPNEKLFF.

The chain uses TRBV6-7 and TRBJ1-1, with 7 bases fitting TRBD1. TRBV6-7 is an ORF, and what it does is uncertain. This CDR3 has 14 amino acids. J was trimmed by 11 bases and V by 8 bases; bases with no gene match: 17. CDR3 sequence reads: CASPSGQATSGAFF. Here the CDR3 DNA reads TGTGCCAGCCCCTCCGGACAGGCCACCTCGGGGGCTTTCTTT.

V usage is TRBV12-3 or TRBV12-4 and J usage is TRBJ1-1; D not resolved. The CDR3 is 11 amino acids. Between the trimmed V and J ends, which lost 5 bases and 7 bases, there was a span of 8 bases. Here the CDR3 DNA reads TGTGCCAGCAGTGCCCACATTGAAGCTTTCTTT. Its translation is CASSAHIEAFF.

The chain joins TRBV6-5 to TRBJ2-2; 7 bases are a match to TRBD1. V lost 6 bases, J lost 2 bases, and 6 bases stayed unmatched. CDR1 MNHEY and CDR2 SVGAGI come from the germline V gene. The CDR3 extends over 15 amino acids. The CDR3 is CASSPGTVNTGELFF. CDR3 in DNA: TGTGCCAGCAGCCCCGGGACAGTAAACACCGGGGAGCTGTTTTTT.

In the case of this clone: Relative to the germline gene, one junction end is altered; a read error may explain this. The same CDR3 arises from other DNA sequences in this sample as well. This chain joins TRBV9 and TRBJ1-5; D gene ambiguous. The germline V gene has CDR1 SGDLS and CDR2 YYNGEE. The CDR3 contains 13 residues. This chain's CDR3 is CASSVATDQPQHF. CDR3 DNA: TGTGCCAGTAGCGTAGCCACTGATCAGCCCCAGCATTTT.

The J gene is TRBJ2-7, the V gene TRBV5-1, with D hard to call. CDR3 length: 13 residues. V was clipped by 4 bases and J by 1 base, with 9 bases between them. Looked up from germline, CDR1 is SGHRS and CDR2 is YFSETQ. CDR3 DNA: TGCGCCAGCAGCATGCACGGTTCCTACGAGCAGTACGTC. This sequence encodes CASSMHGSYEQYV.

This chain links TRBV7-9 with TRBJ1-2, with D perhaps matching TRBD1 (5 bases). Trimming took 5 bases from V and 8 from J, leaving 15 bases between them. The CDR3 spans 13 residues. Germline V gene data show CDR1 as SEHNR and CDR2 as FQNEAQ (reference sequence). CDR3 sequence reads: CASSPGEGTGYTF. The CDR3 DNA reads TGTGCCAGCAGCCCCGGAGAAGGGACCGGCTACACCTTC. The whole variable domain, filled in from reference TRBV7-9 and TRBJ1-2, reads DTGVSQNPRHKITKRGQNVTFRCDPISEHNRLYWYRQTLGQGPEFLTYFQNEAQLEKSRLLSDRFSAERPKGSFSTLEIQRTEQGDSAMYLCASSPGEGTGYTFGSGTRLTVV.

The CDR3 sequence is CASMAGNTIYF. CDR3 nucleotide sequence: TGTGCCAGCATGGCTGGAAACACCATATATTTT. This rearrangement joins TRBV27 to TRBJ1-3; D not certain. The CDR3 covers 11 residues. Germline V gives CDR1 MNHEY, CDR2 SMNVEV (reference sequence). Trimming stripped 7 bases from V and 2 bases from J, with 3 bases between.

The CDR3 DNA reads TGTGCCAGCAGCTCGACAGGGGGCGGAGAGACCCAGTACTTC. As protein: CASSSTGGGETQYF. The chain recombines TRBV7-2 with TRBJ2-5, with 10 bases identical to TRBD1. With V trimmed by 4 bases and J by 4 bases, 3 bases remained unmatched. Germline values: CDR1 SGHTA, CDR2 FQGNSA. The CDR3 length is 14 residues.

This clone came up once. This chain connects TRBV29-1 to TRBJ1-1; D unresolved. The V end was cut by 3 bases, the J end by 1 base, with 9 bases between. The CDR3 runs 13 residues. Germline V gene sequence: CDR1 SQVTM, CDR2 ANQGSEA. Here the CDR3 reads CSVEQLPNTEAFF. The CDR3 DNA reads as TGCAGCGTTGAGCAGCTTCCGAACACTGAAGCTTTCTTT.

The chain carries TRBV28 and TRBJ2-3, with D possibly being TRBD2 (5 bases). V lost 5 bases to trimming and J lost 5 bases, with 8 bases between them. CDR3 length: 12 amino acids. Germline values: CDR1 MDHEN, CDR2 SYDVKM. CDR3 bases: TGTGCCAGCAGTATAAGCGGAGATACGCAGTATTTT. Amino acids: CASSISGDTQYF. Full variable domain (rest looked up from reference TRBV28 and TRBJ2-3): DVKVTQSSRYLVKRTGEKVFLECVQDMDHENMFWYRQDPGLGLRLIYFSYDVKMKEKGDIPEGYSVSREKKERFSLILESASTNQTSMYLCASSISGDTQYFGPGTRLTVL.

J is TRBJ1-3 and V is TRBV20-1; unclear D gene. In germline, CDR1 is DFQATT, CDR2 SNEGSKA (reference sequence). CDR3 length: 11 residues. Trimming cost V 3 bases and J 5 bases, with 5 bases left between them. CDR3 loop: CSARSRNTIYF. The CDR3 DNA follows: TGCAGTGCTAGGTCCCGAAACACCATATATTTT.

V and J are TRBV20-1 and TRBJ2-1; D remains unclear. The CDR3 has 10 amino acids. Germline V lookup: CDR1 DFQATT, CDR2 SNEGSKA (reference sequence). V lost 6 bases and J 8 bases, leaving 8 bases between the germline ends. The CDR3 DNA reads TGCAGTGCCGTGGAACATGAGCAGTTCTTC. It is translated as CSAVEHEQFF.

The chain recombines TRBV24-1 with TRBJ2-5; a weak D match, TRBD1 (6 bases). The CDR3 consists of 14 residues. V shed 3 bases and J shed 5 bases, with 12 bases lying between them. CDR1 and CDR2 (germline): KGHDR, SFDVKD. CDR3 DNA sequence: TGTGCCACCAGTGATCCTACAGGGTCCGAGACCCAGTACTTC. Its translation: CATSDPTGSETQYF.

J is TRBJ2-5 and V is TRBV5-6, with TRBD1 as a possible D gene (6 bases). V was pared by 3 bases and J by 4 bases, with 19 bases between. Germline lookup yields CDR1 SGHDT and CDR2 YYEEEE. This CDR3 comprises 16 residues. This CDR3 is CASSWGWGTRGETQYF. In DNA, the CDR3 is TGTGCCAGCAGCTGGGGTTGGGGGACCAGGGGAGAGACCCAGTACTTC.

The chain combines TRBV11-3 with TRBJ2-1; D is unclear. From germline, CDR1 is SGHNT and CDR2 YENEEA. Trimming took off 0 bases at V and 8 bases at J, with 11 bases between the two ends. This CDR3 spans 14 amino acids. The CDR3 region has the DNA TGTGCCAGCAGCTTAGATCCCGCCTCATATGAGCAGTTCTTC. Encoded protein: CASSLDPASYEQFF. The variable domain in full, with the rest retrieved from reference TRBV11-3 and TRBJ2-1, is EAGVVQSPRYKIIEKKQPVAFWCNPISGHNTLYWYLQNLGQGPELLIRYENEEAVDDSQLPKDRFSAERLKGVDSTLKIQPAELGDSAVYLCASSLDPASYEQFFGPGTRLTVL.

The chain employs TRBV30 and TRBJ1-1, with a tentative D call TRBD1 (5 bases). Germline-derived CDR1 and CDR2 are GTSNPN and SVGIG (reference sequence). CDR3 length: 12 residues. V lost 5 bases and J lost 6, with 13 bases in between. DNA for the CDR3: TGTGCCTGGGGTTCGGACATGGCTGAAGCTTTCTTT. Its protein product is CAWGSDMAEAFF.

This chain uses TRBV7-9 with TRBJ1-4, with D possibly matching TRBD1 (5 bases). CDR3 length equals 14 residues. V was shortened by 5 bases and J by 8 bases, with 15 bases between the two germline ends. CDR1 and CDR2 (germline): SEHNR, FQNEAQ (reference sequence). In DNA, the CDR3 is TGTGCCAGCAGCAGGGACTCACGCGGGGAAAAACTGTTTTTT. It translates to CASSRDSRGEKLFF.

The genes are TRBV5-6 and TRBJ2-6; tentative D call: TRBD1 (6 bases). Germline V gene lookup returns CDR1 SGHDT and CDR2 YYEEEE. The CDR3 covers 18 residues. V dropped 4 bases and J dropped 1 base, with 18 bases sitting between them. The CDR3 DNA sequence: TGTGCCAGCAGCCCGACCTTCAGGGGCTGGTCTGGGGCCAACGTCCTGACTTTC. It is translated as CASSPTFRGWSGANVLTF.

The chain recombines TRBV24-1 with TRBJ2-1; D remains unclear. Germline V lookup: CDR1 KGHDR, CDR2 SFDVKD. V lost 5 bases and J 5 bases, leaving 3 bases between the germline ends. The CDR3 covers 11 residues. The CDR3 DNA sequence: TGTGCCACCAGTGGCAACAATGAGCAGTTCTTC. It encodes CATSGNNEQFF.

This rearrangement joins TRBV6-6 to TRBJ1-2; 7 positions agree with TRBD1. This CDR3 has 13 residues. Germline-derived CDR1 and CDR2 are MNHNY and SVGAGI (reference sequence). J lost 10 bases, V lost 0 bases, and 5 bases had no gene match. The CDR3 protein is CASSYSTGEVYTF. DNA of the CDR3: TGTGCCAGCAGTTACTCTACAGGGGAAGTCTACACCTTC.

The CDR3 DNA is TGTGCCAGCAGCCCGGCGGGGACAGGGTACGAGTCGGCTGAAGCTTTCTTT. Protein sequence: CASSPAGTGYESAEAFF. The V and J genes are TRBV28 and TRBJ1-1, with TRBD1 matching 9 bases. Germline V gives CDR1 MDHEN, CDR2 SYDVKM. V shed 6 bases, J shed 6 bases, and the junction held 17 bases outside the gene matches. This CDR3 is 17 amino acids long.

About this clone itself: Mismatch with germline at one junction end may stem from a read error. This chain connects TRBV7-9 to TRBJ1-4, with 8 positions matching TRBD1. The CDR3 is made up of 15 amino acids. Looked up from germline, CDR1 is SEHNR and CDR2 is FQNEAQ (reference sequence). CDR3 sequence reads: CASSSVDRAKEKLFF. CDR3 nucleotides: TGTGCCAGCAGCTCAGTGGACAGGGCTAAAGAAAAACTGTTTTTT. Complete variable domain (other parts from reference TRBV7-9 and TRBJ1-4): DTGVSQNPRHKITKRGQNVTFRCDPISEHNRLYWYRQTLGQGPEFLTYFQNEAQLEKSRLLSDRFSAERPKGSFSTLEIQRTEQGDSAMYLCASSSVDRAKEKLFFGSGTQLSVL.

The DNA of the CDR3 is TGTGCCAGCAGTGGGTCGTCTAACTATGGCTACACCTTC. This translates into CASSGSSNYGYTF. The V call is TRBV5-5, the J call TRBJ1-2; D is unresolved. Between the trimmed V and J ends, which lost 5 bases and 0 bases, there was a span of 8 bases. The CDR3 is 13 residues long. Per germline, CDR1 SGHKS and CDR2 YYEKEE (reference sequence). Based on the CDR3 plus reference TRBV5-5 and TRBJ1-2, the full variable domain is DAGVTQSPTHLIKTRGQQVTLRCSPISGHKSVSWYQQVLGQGPQFIFQYYEKEERGRGNFPDRFSARQFPNYSSELNVNALLLGDSALYLCASSGSSNYGYTFGSGTRLTVV.

The V gene is TRBV5-6, the J gene TRBJ1-3; no clear D gene. There are 15 residues in the CDR3. Germline values: CDR1 SGHDT, CDR2 YYEEEE. V shed 0 bases and J shed 4 bases, with 11 bases lying between them. The CDR3 region has the DNA TGTGCCAGCAGCTTGGGGCAGATGTCGGGAAACACCATATATTTT. Protein product: CASSLGQMSGNTIYF.

The chain combines TRBV9 with TRBJ2-7; TRBD1 matches 9 bases. Germline V gene sequence: CDR1 SGDLS, CDR2 YYNGEE. CDR3 length: 15 residues. The trim removed 6 bases at V and 2 bases at J, leaving 9 bases unmatched. Here the CDR3 reads CASTPRDRATYEQYF. The CDR3 region has the DNA TGTGCCAGCACACCCCGGGACAGGGCCACCTACGAGCAGTACTTC.

This chain links TRBV6-5 with TRBJ1-1; maybe TRBD1 (5 bases). The germline V gene encodes CDR1 MNHEY and CDR2 SVGAGI. With 6 bases removed from V and 3 bases from J, the gap between germline ends came to 14 bases. CDR3 length: 14 residues. In nucleotides, the CDR3 is TGTGCCAGCAGAACCATGGTGGGGGACACTGAAGCTTTCTTT. Its protein is CASRTMVGDTEAFF.

The CDR3 DNA is TGTGCCAGCAGTTTATCCGTCTACGGCTACACCTTC. Its protein product is CASSLSVYGYTF. This chain connects TRBV12-3 or TRBV12-4 to TRBJ1-2; D not resolved. V lost 2 bases and J 8 bases, leaving 9 bases between the germline ends. This CDR3 contains 12 residues.

The rearrangement uses TRBV11-2 and TRBJ2-1; unclear D gene. Trimming stripped 6 bases from V and 10 bases from J, with 7 bases between. In germline, CDR1 is SGHAT, CDR2 FQNNGV. The CDR3 loop spans 10 amino acids. The CDR3 DNA reads as TGTGCCAGCAGAGGACCCGAGCAGTTCTTC. Protein sequence: CASRGPEQFF.

In its sample, this clone was seen a few times. V gene TRBV7-9 combines with J gene TRBJ2-2; tentative D call: TRBD1 (5 bases). CDR1 is SEHNR, CDR2 FQNEAQ, per germline (reference sequence). The CDR3 runs 15 residues. V gave up 4 bases and J gave up 4 bases, with 13 bases separating them. CDR3 bases: TGTGCCAGCAGCTCCCAGGGATCAGGCACCGGGGAGCTGTTTTTT. Residues: CASSSQGSGTGELFF.